This entry describes one T cell receptor (beta chain). This entry comes from a study of blood T cell repertoires in COVID-19. Study details: Spain, Italy and the United States supplied samples that represented acute and convalescent COVID-19. From T cells, B-cell-depleted T cells, or PBMCs came the material, which was cDNA or gDNA.

The V and J ends lost 0 bases and 4 bases, in that order; junction bases with no gene match: 0. Germline assignment: CDR1 SGHNT and CDR2 YENEEA. CDR3 length: 15 residues. The authors' processing: Estimation of nucleated cell counts relied on the amplification of reference gene primers. Assay used: immunoSEQ multiplex PCR; TCRdb lists only in-frame clones, some missing. D and trimming were read from the DNA, whereas the V and J calls and clone size are those reported in that table. The sample includes 130,000 to 150,000 clones, around 76% of them seen just once. The chain combines TRBV11-3 with TRBJ2-1, with 10 bases lining up with TRBD2. This clonotype was obtained from a man aged 55 to 70 with acute or convalescent COVID-19. Sequencing was done on a sample of peripheral blood. In DNA form, the CDR3 reads TGTGCCAGCAGCTTAGAACTAGCGGGGTACAATGAGCAGTTCTTC. It encodes CASSLELAGYNEQFF.